This T cell receptor beta chain was sequenced during a study of cytomegalovirus exposure and HLA in healthy donors. Study-level results: From TCR beta sequences, most subjects' HLA-A and HLA-B alleles were reportedly predicted accurately. Some V segments (TRBV6-2 and TRBV6-3 among them) were excluded as indistinguishable. Fewer than 20,000 TCR beta sequences were associated with HLA alleles at 0.05 false discovery rate in a later analysis.

The germline V gene encodes CDR1 MNHNS and CDR2 SASEGT. This CDR3 spans 14 amino acids. The V gene end was trimmed by 7 bases and the J gene end by 5 bases; junction bases not matched to a gene: 5. Amplification used 60 Vbeta primers and 13 Jbeta primers. The table came from immunoSEQ multiplex PCR; TCRdb's copy has only in-frame clones and leaves some out. The sample consists of fewer than 150,000 clones, 73% of them appearing once. For this clone: Its matching antigen is unknown.

The chain combines TRBV6-1 with TRBJ2-2; TRBD1 matches at 9 bases. Sample: PBMCs. This receptor was obtained from a human donor in good health. Here the CDR3 DNA reads TGTGCCAGCAACCGGGACAGGGAGACCGGGGAGCTGTTTTTT. The encoded protein is CASNRDRETGELFF.